Listed below are T cell receptor beta chains from one sample, sequenced in a study of cytomegalovirus exposure and HLA in healthy donors. Data came from immunoSEQ multiplex PCR; TCRdb stores just in-frame clones and leaves some out. The sample consists of some 98,000 clones, 80% to 85% of them appearing once. Sequenced input: PBMCs. Every receptor here comes from a man aged 35 to 55 in good health and CMV-seronegative. The CDR3 runs from the conserved cysteine through the conserved F or W. D genes are given only for firm matches. The listing skips clone size in some rows; elsewhere it reads once, few, many or a size class.

>TRBJ2-1|-|-|TRBV4-1|15
TGCGCCAGCAGCCACTCAGGCAGCTCCTACAATGAGCAGTTCTTC
CASSHSGSSYNEQFF
>TRBJ1-6|-|TRBD1|TRBV5-8|17
TGTGCCAGCAGCTTGGTAGGGACAGTCACCTATAATTCACCCCTCCACTTT
CASSLVGTVTYNSPLHF
>TRBJ1-1|once|-|TRBV5-1|14
TGCGCCAGCAGCTTGGAACAGGCGAACACTGAAGCTTTCTTT
CASSLEQANTEAFF
>TRBJ2-7|once|-|TRBV2|18
TGTGCCAGCAGTGAAGCGCTTCAAGTTCCAGGGTTGTCCTACGAGCAGTACTTC
CASSEALQVPGLSYEQYF
>TRBJ2-5|-|-|TRBV19|13
TGTGCCAGTAGCAGACAGTACCAAGAGACCCAGTACTTC
CASSRQYQETQYF
>TRBJ1-1|-|-|TRBV9|14
TGTGCCAGCAGCGTAGAGGCAGGGGCCACTGAAGCTTTCTTT
CASSVEAGATEAFF
>TRBJ1-2|-|-|TRBV11-2|11
TGTGCCAGCAGCTTTTTGTCCAGCTACACCTTC
CASSFLSSYTF
>TRBJ2-7|-|TRBD1|TRBV4-1|16
TGCGCCAGCAGCCAAGATCAAACAGGGGGAATGGGCGAGCAGTACTTC
CASSQDQTGGMGEQYF
>TRBJ1-4|once|-|TRBV27|15
TGTGCCAGCAGCCCTCGGGGGGAAGCTAATGAAAAACTGTTTTTT
CASSPRGEANEKLFF
>TRBJ1-2|few|-|TRBV10-3|16
TGTGCCATCAGTGAGTCCCTGCACCTAACTAACTATGGCTACACCTTC
CAISESLHLTNYGYTF
>TRBJ2-7|-|TRBD2|TRBV9|14
TGTGCCAGCAGCTCCGGGGGGAGCTCCTACGAGCAGTACTTC
CASSSGGSSYEQYF
>TRBJ2-7|-|-|TRBV19|14
TGTGCCAGTAGTATAGTCGCGGGGTACTACGAGCAGTACTTC
CASSIVAGYYEQYF
>TRBJ2-5|-|TRBD1|TRBV6-5|14
TGTGCCAGCAGTTACAACAGGGGGCAAGAGACCCAGTACTTC
CASSYNRGQETQYF
>TRBJ2-7|once|-|TRBV27|16
TGTGCCAGCAGTTTATCGTCCGGGCGGGGCTCCTACGAGCAGTACTTC
CASSLSSGRGSYEQYF
>TRBJ1-2|few|TRBD1|TRBV9|17
TGTGCCAGCAGCGTAAAATCTACGGGACAGGTAGTATACGACTACACCTTC
CASSVKSTGQVVYDYTF
>TRBJ1-2|-|TRBD1|TRBV6-6|13
TGTGCCAGCAGTGGGGACAGGACGTATGGCTACACCTTC
CASSGDRTYGYTF
>TRBJ1-1|-|TRBD1|TRBV18|14
TGTGCCAGCTCAGGCACAGGGGGCGATGGTGAAGCTTTCTTT
CASSGTGGDGEAFF
>TRBJ1-6|-|TRBD1|TRBV7-2|14
TGTGCCAGCAGTGGTGGGACAGGAGCTTCACCCCTCCACTTT
CASSGGTGASPLHF
>TRBJ1-1|few|-|TRBV15|14
TGTGCCACCAGCAGAGATCAATCCCGGGCTGAAGCTTTCTTT
CATSRDQSRAEAFF
>TRBJ1-2|-|-|TRBV4-3|15
TGCGCCAGCAGCCAAGGGTTGGACGGGACTTGCAGCTACACCTTC
CASSQGLDGTCSYTF
>TRBJ2-7|-|TRBD1|TRBV7-9|17
TGTGCCAGCAGCTTAGGTGGTCAGGGGGTTCGGTCCTACGAGCAGTACTTC
CASSLGGQGVRSYEQYF
>TRBJ2-5|-|-|TRBV19|13
TGTGCCAGTAGTCAGAACAGGCAAGAGACCCAGTACTTC
CASSQNRQETQYF
>TRBJ1-2|once|TRBD1|TRBV30|14
TGTGCCTGGAGTGGGGACAGAACTAACTATGGCTACACCTTC
CAWSGDRTNYGYTF
>TRBJ1-1|-|-|TRBV19|16
TGTGCCAGTAGTAGTCGGTTGGGGGGGATGAACACTGAAGCTTTCTTT
CASSSRLGGMNTEAFF
>TRBJ1-2|-|-|TRBV6-1|14
TGTGCCAGCAGTGAAGATGCAGGGGACTATGGCTACACCTTC
CASSEDAGDYGYTF
>TRBJ1-3|-|TRBD1|TRBV9|15
TGTGCCAGCAGCAAGGGGTCAGGGGGAGGAAACACCATATATTTT
CASSKGSGGGNTIYF
>TRBJ2-2|-|-|TRBV4-3|14
TGCGCCAGCAGCCAAGATAATTATCCCGGGGAGCTGTTTTTT
CASSQDNYPGELFF
>TRBJ2-2|-|-|TRBV18|14
TGTGCCAGCTCACGAGGACAAGCTTTCGGGGAGCTGTTTTTT
CASSRGQAFGELFF
>TRBJ2-7|-|-|TRBV29-1|12
TGCAGCGTTGGGGCAGTGGGCTACGAGCAGTACTTC
CSVGAVGYEQYF
>TRBJ2-7|-|TRBD1|TRBV27|11
TGTGCCAGCCAAGACAGGGACGAGCAGTACTTC
CASQDRDEQYF
>TRBJ2-7|-|-|TRBV2|12
TGTGCCAGCAGGCCCCGGGGGAACGAGCAGTACTTC
CASRPRGNEQYF
>TRBJ1-1|-|-|TRBV6-5|14
TGTGCCAGCAGTTACGGCAGTTTGAACACTGAAGCTTTCTTT
CASSYGSLNTEAFF
>TRBJ1-1|-|-|TRBV19|14
TGTGCCAGTGGGGACTTTCAAATGAACACTGAAGCTTTCTTT
CASGDFQMNTEAFF
>TRBJ2-5|-|-|TRBV18|13
TGTGCCAGCTCACCACCGAACGGGGAGACCCAGTACTTC
CASSPPNGETQYF
>TRBJ1-2|-|TRBD1|TRBV5-4|16
TGTGCCAGCAGCGCAAACCGGGACAGGGCGGGATATGGCTACACCTTC
CASSANRDRAGYGYTF
>TRBJ1-6|once|-|TRBV7-9|13
TGTGCCAGCAGGTCTTCAGGGGATTCACCCCTCCACTTT
CASRSSGDSPLHF
>TRBJ2-7|-|-|TRBV6-6|11
TGTGCCAGCAGCCAAAGCAAGGAGCAGTACTTC
CASSQSKEQYF